Each of the 20 T cell receptor beta chains below was sequenced from the same sample in a study of blood T cell repertoires in COVID-19. Sequenced by immunoSEQ multiplex PCR; TCRdb stores in-frame clones only, minus some. The profile shows 50,000 to 60,000 clones, approximately 82% of them singletons. The sequenced sample was peripheral blood. The receptors here all came from a human donor in a cohort sampled during active or convalescent COVID-19.

In this sample, this clone turned up once. The chain joins TRBV6-5 to TRBJ1-1; maybe TRBD1 (5 bases). Looked up from germline, CDR1 is MNHEY and CDR2 is SVGAGI. CDR3 length: 12 amino acids. Trimming took 8 bases from V and 1 from J, leaving 8 bases between them. The chain's CDR3 is CASRGQNTEAFF. The CDR3 DNA is TGTGCCAGCCGAGGACAGAACACTGAAGCTTTCTTT.

This clone was observed a handful of times. This chain connects TRBV6-5 to TRBJ1-2; D ambiguous. The CDR3 totals 13 residues. Germline CDR1 MNHEY, CDR2 SVGAGI. The ends were cut back, 8 bases at V and 8 bases at J, with 18 bases in the middle. CDR3 sequence: CASSTGHPGGYTF. The DNA of the CDR3 is TGTGCCAGCTCCACGGGTCACCCTGGGGGCTACACCTTC.

V usage is TRBV7-2 and J usage is TRBJ2-2; 7 bases map to TRBD2. This CDR3 has 15 amino acids. The trim removed 2 bases at V and 1 base at J, leaving 1 base unmatched. Germline V lookup: CDR1 SGHTA, CDR2 FQGNSA. The CDR3 coding sequence is TGTGCCAGCAGCTTACAGCGGGGGAACACCGGGGAGCTGTTTTTT. This translates into CASSLQRGNTGELFF.

This clone rates as medium-sized. The rearrangement joins TRBV5-6 to TRBJ2-1; 8 nucleotides align to TRBD2. The ends lost 0 bases at V and 5 bases at J; junction bases unmatched: 10. Germline V lookup: CDR1 SGHDT, CDR2 YYEEEE. The CDR3 is made up of 17 amino acids. CDR3 DNA sequence: TGTGCCAGCAGCTTGGCCAAACGGCGGGGGGTCCACAATGAGCAGTTCTTC. It encodes CASSLAKRRGVHNEQFF.

The genes are TRBV5-8 and TRBJ2-5, with D tentatively TRBD1 (6 bases). V was shortened by 0 bases and J by 2 bases, with 11 bases between the two germline ends. The CDR3 loop spans 15 amino acids. Germline loops: CDR1 SGHTS, CDR2 YDEGEE. CDR3 sequence reads: CASSLGTAKQETQYF. The CDR3 DNA is TGTGCCAGCAGCTTGGGGACAGCGAAGCAAGAGACCCAGTACTTC.

This clone was observed a few times. This specimen includes other DNA sequences encoding the same CDR3. This sequence joins TRBV11-2 and TRBJ2-7, with D unclear. This CDR3 comprises 12 residues. Deletions cut 6 bases from V and 2 bases from J, with 8 bases between. The germline CDR1 and CDR2 sequences are SGHAT and FQNNGV. Written as DNA, the CDR3 is TGTGCCAGCAGTCTTACAACCTACGAGCAGTACTTC. It yields the protein CASSLTTYEQYF.

In its sample, this clone was seen once. The chain is built from TRBV6-6 and TRBJ1-4, with no clear D. The V and J ends lost 10 bases and 0 bases respectively, with 18 bases between them. CDR1 is MNHNY, CDR2 SVGAGI, per germline (reference sequence). CDR3 length: 16 amino acids. The DNA of the CDR3 is TGTGCCACCTTCCGGGGAAGGTCCGCAACTAATGAAAAACTGTTTTTT. This gives the protein CATFRGRSATNEKLFF.

In its sample, this clone was seen a few times. The chain joins TRBV7-2 to TRBJ2-2; 14 bases map to TRBD2. This CDR3 is built from 16 residues. V shed 5 bases and J 11 bases; nucleotides not matched to a gene: 10. Germline assignment: CDR1 SGHTA and CDR2 FQGNSA. The CDR3 DNA is TGTGCCAGCAGCCAAAGGGGGACTAGCGGGGGTGGTGAGCTGTTTTTT. This codes for CASSQRGTSGGGELFF.

The V and J genes are TRBV9 and TRBJ2-6, with D possibly being TRBD2 (5 bases). Trimming removed 3 bases from V and 2 bases from J, with 9 bases in between. This CDR3 spans 15 amino acids. Germline V gives CDR1 SGDLS, CDR2 YYNGEE. CDR3 in DNA: TGTGCCAGCAGCGACAGAGGGACTGGGGCCAACGTCCTGACTTTC. Its translation is CASSDRGTGANVLTF.

V is TRBV7-2 and J is TRBJ1-5, with unresolved D. The germline V and J ends were trimmed by 1 base and 6 bases, with 4 bases remaining between them. The length of the CDR3 is 12 residues. Germline V gene sequence: CDR1 SGHTA, CDR2 FQGNSA. As DNA, the CDR3 is TGTGCCAGCAGCTTAGATAGTCAGCCCCAGCATTTT. Translation gives CASSLDSQPQHF.

The CDR3 DNA sequence: TGTGCCAGCAGCTTAGATCGCGCAGGGGGCTCCTATGGCTACACCTTC. The encoded protein is CASSLDRAGGSYGYTF. The rearrangement links TRBV7-9 to TRBJ1-2; 8 positions agree with TRBD1. Germline lookup yields CDR1 SEHNR and CDR2 FQNEAQ (reference sequence). Trimming took 1 base from V and 4 from J; bases not matched to a gene: 8. CDR3 length equals 16 residues.

This chain uses TRBV7-2 with TRBJ1-1; a weak D match, TRBD1 (6 bases). This CDR3 is 16 amino acids long. V gave up 4 bases and J gave up 4 bases, with 19 bases separating them. Germline V gene lookup returns CDR1 SGHTA and CDR2 FQGNSA. The DNA of the CDR3 is TGTGCCAGCAGCTCTGGTTTTCTAAGGGGGAGCACTGAAGCTTTCTTT. Its translation is CASSSGFLRGSTEAFF.

The CDR3 here is CASSGRESTEAFF. CDR3 coding DNA: TGTGCCAGTAGTGGCCGGGAGAGCACTGAAGCTTTCTTT. The chain links TRBV19 to TRBJ1-1; D not resolved. Germline V lookup: CDR1 LNHDA, CDR2 SQIVND (reference sequence). V was cut by 5 bases and J by 4 bases, with 11 bases left in between. The CDR3 has 13 amino acids.

V usage is TRBV5-1 and J usage is TRBJ2-3; 7 nucleotides match TRBD1. After removal of 6 bases from V and 2 bases from J, the junction contained 3 bases not matched to a gene. Germline V gives CDR1 SGHRS, CDR2 YFSETQ. The CDR3 is made up of 13 amino acids. This CDR3 is CASNRGDTDTQYF. The CDR3, as DNA: TGCGCCAGCAACAGGGGCGACACAGATACGCAGTATTTT.

This clone was recorded only once. The rearrangement joins TRBV7-2 to TRBJ2-1; 11 nucleotides agree with TRBD1. CDR1 SGHTA and CDR2 FQGNSA come from the germline V gene. Trimming cost V 3 bases and J 6 bases; bases outside gene matches: 4. The CDR3 runs to 15 residues. DNA of the CDR3: TGTGCCAGCAGCTTCCCGGGACAGGGGGTCAATGAGCAGTTCTTC. Its protein product is CASSFPGQGVNEQFF.

The chain uses TRBV9 and TRBJ2-3, with no clear D. Trimming pared 4 bases from V and 4 bases from J, leaving 7 bases between. The CDR3 is made up of 12 amino acids. CDR1 is SGDLS and CDR2 is YYNGEE in the germline V gene. CDR3: CASSLSSDTQYF. The CDR3 region has the DNA TGTGCCAGCAGCCTTAGCTCAGATACGCAGTATTTT.

The chain combines TRBV30 with TRBJ1-6; possible D gene TRBD1, 5 bases. This CDR3 contains 15 residues. V was cut by 0 bases and J by 7 bases, with 13 bases left in between. The germline gives CDR1 GTSNPN, CDR2 SVGIG (reference sequence). The CDR3 sequence is CAWSVGQSRNSPLHF. CDR3 nucleotide sequence: TGTGCCTGGAGTGTCGGACAATCGAGGAATTCACCCCTCCACTTT.

The chain joins TRBV6-6 to TRBJ2-6, with 7 bases aligning to TRBD1. The V gene end was trimmed by 6 bases and the J gene end by 2 bases; junction bases not matched to a gene: 7. Germline CDR1 reads MNHNY; CDR2 reads SVGAGI (reference sequence). This CDR3 contains 16 residues. Here the CDR3 reads CASRRSDRAGANVLTF. CDR3 sequence (DNA): TGTGCCAGCAGACGATCCGACAGGGCTGGGGCCAACGTCCTGACTTTC.

The V and J genes are TRBV3-1 (or the pseudogene TRBV3-2) and TRBJ2-1; D ambiguous. Trimming removed 8 bases at V and 5 bases at J, with 13 bases between. Germline loops: CDR1 LGHDT, CDR2 YNNKEL (reference sequence). This CDR3 has 13 amino acids. The CDR3 nucleotides read TGTGCCAGCTCGGAGACCCTTAACAATGAGCAGTTCTTC. It is translated as CASSETLNNEQFF.

J is TRBJ2-7 and V is TRBV7-9; possible D gene TRBD2, 6 bases. From germline, CDR1 is SEHNR and CDR2 FQNEAQ (reference sequence). V was trimmed by 3 bases and J by 6 bases, leaving 12 bases between them. The CDR3 is made up of 13 amino acids. The CDR3 region has the DNA TGTGCCAGCAGCTTTAGTATGGGAGGCGAGCAGTACTTC. Translating it yields CASSFSMGGEQYF.